This TCR beta chain derives from a study of blood T cell repertoires in COVID-19. At the level of the study: Researchers got acute and convalescent COVID-19 samples from the United States, Italy and Spain.

Some clones are missing from TCRdb's copy, which holds only in-frame ones; the method was immunoSEQ multiplex PCR. The repertoire consists of about 100,000 clones, with around four fifths occurring once and the leading ten covering under 35%. V dropped 5 bases and J dropped 4; count of bases not matched to a gene: 11. Looked up from germline, CDR1 is SGHTA and CDR2 is FQGTGA. CDR3 length equals 16 residues. The receptor was derived from a man in his 70s with active or convalescent COVID-19. The gene calls are TRBV7-3 and TRBJ2-3; 8 bases align to TRBD1. Sequencing was performed on peripheral blood. The CDR3 region is CASSPYGQGLADTQYF. The CDR3 nucleotides read TGTGCCAGCAGCCCGTACGGACAGGGATTGGCAGATACGCAGTATTTT.